The 15 T cell receptor beta chains below all came from one sample that was sequenced in a study of monozygotic twins with inflammatory bowel disease. One entry per CDR3 protein, without DNA, is what TCRdb gives after re-calling the 5' RACE reads. The sample table includes approximately 330,000 distinct CDR3 sequences. Material for sequencing was blood. These receptors were obtained from a human donor with ulcerative colitis or Crohn's disease, or a healthy co-twin of an affected twin (not recorded which).

The chain joins TRBV7-2 to TRBJ2-1; TCRdb reports TRBD1, a call that lacks DNA to check it against. The CDR3 sequence is 16 residues long. Germline V lookup: CDR1 SGHTA, CDR2 FQGNSA. CDR3 sequence: CASSGDMGPAYNEQFF.

V usage is TRBV29-1 and J usage is TRBJ2-6. The CDR3 runs to 13 residues. The germline V gene has CDR1 SQVTM and CDR2 ANQGSEA. CDR3 loop: CSVADSGANVLTF.

The chain is built from TRBV20-1 and TRBJ2-1; the TCRdb D gene call, TRBD1, has no DNA to confirm it. CDR1 and CDR2 from the germline V gene are DFQATT and SNEGSKA (reference sequence). The CDR3 runs to 11 residues. This CDR3 is CSGRVRNEQFF.

V is TRBV4-1 and J is TRBJ2-5; TCRdb lists TRBD2, though no DNA is available to test this call. The germline V gene has CDR1 MGHRA and CDR2 YSYEKL. The CDR3 has 16 amino acids. The CDR3 is CASSQDLGSGQETQYF.

This sequence joins TRBV12-3 or TRBV12-4 and TRBJ1-4. The CDR3 spans 15 residues. The CDR3 sequence is CASSPGRGGREKLFF.

V gene TRBV7-9 combines with J gene TRBJ2-5; the D call from TCRdb, TRBD2, cannot be confirmed without DNA. CDR3 size: 14 residues. Germline CDR1 and CDR2: SEHNR and FQNEAQ (reference sequence). CDR3 sequence: CASSLEQEVETQYF.

The J gene is TRBJ2-1, the V gene TRBV5-1; TCRdb lists TRBD2, though no DNA is available to test this call. Germline assignment: CDR1 SGHRS and CDR2 YFSETQ. This CDR3 is built from 16 residues. This chain's CDR3 is CASSFKLAGVIHEQFF.

The chain couples TRBV5-4 to TRBJ2-7; lacking DNA, the TRBD2 call made by TCRdb goes unchecked. The germline V gene has CDR1 SGHNT and CDR2 YYREEE (reference sequence). The CDR3 extends over 14 amino acids. The CDR3 spells CASSLGAGGNEQYF.

V and J are TRBV18 and TRBJ2-5; TCRdb's D call of TRBD1 is untestable without DNA. Germline loops: CDR1 KGHSH, CDR2 LQKENI. The CDR3 contains 13 residues. CDR3 protein: CASSRGPEETQYF.

The chain employs TRBV27 and TRBJ2-6. Germline V gene sequence: CDR1 MNHEY, CDR2 SMNVEV (reference sequence). This CDR3 region has 15 residues. CDR3 in amino acids: CASSLSGYGANVLTF.

The CDR3 reads CASSYSAGGAYEQYF. The chain recombines TRBV6-5 with TRBJ2-7; TCRdb indicates TRBD2, and absent DNA this call remains unverified. The V gene's germline CDR1 is MNHEY and CDR2 SVGAGI. The CDR3 has 15 amino acids.

CDR3 region: CASSLQGFNEQFF. The genes are TRBV4-3 and TRBJ2-1; there is no DNA to check the TCRdb D call of TRBD1. There are 13 residues in the CDR3. Germline assignment: CDR1 LGHNA and CDR2 YSLEER.

The chain carries TRBV10-3 and TRBJ2-7; TCRdb gives TRBD2 as the D gene, but with no DNA this cannot be confirmed. The germline V gene encodes CDR1 ENHRY and CDR2 SYGVKD. The CDR3 is made up of 13 amino acids. The CDR3: CAISGGGTYEQYF.

The genes are TRBV7-3 and TRBJ2-3; TCRdb selects TRBD1, and the lack of DNA leaves this call unchecked. Germline values: CDR1 SGHTA, CDR2 FQGTGA. CDR3 length: 12 amino acids. The CDR3 reads CASRGDRGPPYF.

The chain has TRBV10-3 and TRBJ2-3; TCRdb's D call, TRBD1, is unchecked because there is no DNA. The CDR3 is 14 residues long. The germline CDR1 and CDR2 sequences are ENHRY and SYGVKD. Here the CDR3 reads CAITSGRDPDTQYF.